This TCR beta chain originates from a study of blood T cells in healthy people across ages. A second PCR of roughly 6 to 12 cycles used a sample-barcoded 5' primer and a J-beta primer mix. TCRdb called the 5' RACE reads again in MiXCR, with one record for every CDR3 protein. The repertoire includes roughly 1,500,000 distinct CDR3 sequences, approximately 32% of them detected once, and about 10% sits in the top ten. Losses at the gene ends were 5 bases for V and 1 base for J; bases not matched to a gene: 8. Germline CDR1 is SNHLY and CDR2 is FYNNEI. The CDR3 covers 16 residues. The sequence came from a woman aged 25 to 39 in good health. The V gene is TRBV2, the J gene TRBJ2-7; 10 bases fit TRBD2. Specimen: blood. The chain's CDR3 is CASSTPLAGASYEQYF. CDR3 DNA sequence: TGTGCCAGCAGTACCCCTCTAGCGGGGGCGTCCTACGAGCAGTACTTC.